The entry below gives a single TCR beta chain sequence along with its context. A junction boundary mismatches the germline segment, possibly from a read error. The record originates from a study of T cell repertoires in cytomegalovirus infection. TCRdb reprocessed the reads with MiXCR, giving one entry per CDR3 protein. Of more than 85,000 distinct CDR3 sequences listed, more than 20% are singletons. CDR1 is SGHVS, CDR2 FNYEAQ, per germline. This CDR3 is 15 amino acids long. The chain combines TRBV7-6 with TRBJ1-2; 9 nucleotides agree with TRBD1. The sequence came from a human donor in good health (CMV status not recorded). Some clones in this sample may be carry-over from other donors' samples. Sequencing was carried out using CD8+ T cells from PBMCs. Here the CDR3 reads CANSLGWDRDSGYTF. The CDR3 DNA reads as TGTGCCAACAGCTTAGGATGGGACAGGGATTCCGGCTACACCTTC. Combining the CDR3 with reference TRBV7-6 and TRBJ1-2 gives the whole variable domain GAGVSQSPRYKVTKRGQDVALRCDPISGHVSLYWYRQALGQGPEFLTYFNYEAQQDKSGLPNDRFSAERPEGSISTLTIQRTEQRDSAMYRCANSLGWDRDSGYTFGSGTRLTVV.